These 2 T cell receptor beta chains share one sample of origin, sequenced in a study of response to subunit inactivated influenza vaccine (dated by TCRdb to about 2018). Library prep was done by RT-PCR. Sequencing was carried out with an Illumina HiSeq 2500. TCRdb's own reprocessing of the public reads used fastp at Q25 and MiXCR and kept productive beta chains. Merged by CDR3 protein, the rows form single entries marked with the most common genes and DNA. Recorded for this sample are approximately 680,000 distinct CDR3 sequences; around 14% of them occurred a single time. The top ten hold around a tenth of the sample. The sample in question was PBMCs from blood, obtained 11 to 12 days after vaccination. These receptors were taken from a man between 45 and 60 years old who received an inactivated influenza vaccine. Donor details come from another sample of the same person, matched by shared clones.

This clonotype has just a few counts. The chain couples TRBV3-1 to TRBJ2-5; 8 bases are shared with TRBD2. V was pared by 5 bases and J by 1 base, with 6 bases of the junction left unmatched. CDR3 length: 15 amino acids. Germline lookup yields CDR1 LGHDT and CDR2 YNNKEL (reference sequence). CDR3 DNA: TGTGCCAGCAGCTCACGCGGGGGGTCCCAAGAGACCCAGTACTTC. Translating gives CASSSRGGSQETQYF.

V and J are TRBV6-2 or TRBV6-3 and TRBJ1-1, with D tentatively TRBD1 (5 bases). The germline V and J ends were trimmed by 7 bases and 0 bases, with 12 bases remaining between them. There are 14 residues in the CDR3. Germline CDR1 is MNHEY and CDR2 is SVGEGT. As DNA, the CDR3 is TGTGCCAGCACCATGATGGGGGTGAACACTGAAGCTTTCTTT. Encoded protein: CASTMMGVNTEAFF.